A single sample is the source of the 14 T cell receptor beta chains below, sequenced in a study of blood T cell repertoires in COVID-19. Here immunoSEQ multiplex PCR was the method, and the copy in TCRdb shows in-frame clones only, minus some. This table holds about 130,000 clones, roughly 79% found once. Sequenced sample: peripheral blood. These receptors all stem from a human donor in a cohort sampled during active COVID-19.

This clone was seen a few times. The V and J genes are TRBV5-6 and TRBJ2-5; 11 positions match TRBD1. Germline lookup yields CDR1 SGHDT and CDR2 YYEEEE. The CDR3 spans 15 residues. Germline trimming cut 3 bases from V and 5 bases from J; bases unmatched to any gene: 6. The CDR3 region has the DNA TGTGCCAGCAGCTGGACAGGGGGCAACCGGGAGACCCAGTACTTC. This sequence encodes CASSWTGGNRETQYF.

The genes are TRBV10-2 and TRBJ2-2, with TRBD2 matching over 7 bases. Germline V gene sequence: CDR1 WSHSY, CDR2 SAAADI. The CDR3 runs to 14 residues. V lost 6 bases, J lost 0 bases, and 1 base stayed unmatched. The CDR3 here is CASRAGPNTGELFF. For the CDR3, the DNA is TGCGCCAGCAGAGCGGGACCGAACACCGGGGAGCTGTTTTTT.

The genes are TRBV19 and TRBJ1-2; 7 bases agree with TRBD1. Germline V lookup: CDR1 LNHDA, CDR2 SQIVND (reference sequence). Unmatched junction bases numbered 14, after V lost 10 bases and J lost 3 bases. This CDR3 has 15 residues. CDR3 DNA sequence: TGTGCCACCCGGGACAGCGGACGAGGTGACTATGGCTACACCTTC. As protein: CATRDSGRGDYGYTF. Looking up the rest from reference TRBV19 and TRBJ1-2 gives the full variable domain: DGGITQSPKYLFRKEGQNVTLSCEQNLNHDAMYWYRQDPGQGLRLIYYSQIVNDFQKGDIAEGYSVSREKKESFPLTVTSAQKNPTAFYLCATRDSGRGDYGYTFGSGTRLTVV.

This clone was counted only a few times. The chain combines TRBV2 with TRBJ1-6; 7 bases agree with TRBD1. V was clipped by 6 bases and J by 2 bases; unmatched bases: 4. This CDR3 spans 15 amino acids. Germline loops: CDR1 SNHLY, CDR2 FYNNEI. For the CDR3, the DNA is TGTGCCAGCAGGAGACAGGGCCCCTATAATTCACCCCTCCACTTT. Its translation: CASRRQGPYNSPLHF.

The rearrangement uses TRBV6-5 and TRBJ1-2; the D is unclear. In germline, CDR1 is MNHEY, CDR2 SVGAGI. Trimming took 5 bases from V and 8 from J, leaving 15 bases between them. The CDR3 is 13 amino acids. The CDR3 DNA reads as TGTGCCAGCAGTCAGACTCCCCCGGGGGGCTACACCTTC. Its protein is CASSQTPPGGYTF.

The genes are TRBV7-3 and TRBJ2-1; 7 bases agree with TRBD2. CDR3 length equals 14 residues. Trimming removed 1 base from V and 8 bases from J; junction bases left unmatched: 5. In germline, CDR1 is SGHTA, CDR2 FQGTGA. The chain's CDR3 is CASSLSRGEDEQFF. CDR3 coding DNA: TGTGCCAGCAGCTTAAGTCGGGGGGAGGATGAGCAGTTCTTC.

This clone was counted a few times. CDR3: CANTRGDRPLDEQYF. The CDR3 DNA reads as TGTGCCAACACTCGAGGGGACAGGCCCCTGGACGAGCAGTACTTC. The gene calls are TRBV2 and TRBJ2-7; 8 bases map to TRBD1. The CDR3 sequence is 15 residues long. V shed 10 bases, J shed 5 bases, and the junction held 16 bases outside the gene matches. Germline values: CDR1 SNHLY, CDR2 FYNNEI. The whole variable domain, remainder taken from reference TRBV2 and TRBJ2-7, is EPEVTQTPSHQVTQMGQEVILRCVPISNHLYFYWYRQILGQKVEFLVSFYNNEISEKSEIFDDQFSVERPDGSNFTLKIRSTKLEDSAMYFCANTRGDRPLDEQYFGPGTRLTVT.

The chain carries TRBV21-1 and TRBJ1-2; the table assigns TRBD1, which was not confirmed against the DNA. TRBV21-1 is an annotated pseudogene. The CDR3 loop spans 14 amino acids. CDR3 sequence reads: CASSTAGTGYGYTF. CDR3 bases: TGTGCCAGCAGCACTGCTGGGACAGGGTATGGCTACACCTTC.

The gene calls are TRBV6-5 and TRBJ1-2; 7 nucleotides line up with TRBD1. The CDR3 has 14 amino acids. The trim removed 7 bases at V and 8 bases at J, leaving 13 bases unmatched. Looked up from germline, CDR1 is MNHEY and CDR2 is SVGAGI. The DNA for the CDR3 is TGTGCCAGCACCTTTCCACAGGGGATTCGGGGCTACACCTTC. This gives the protein CASTFPQGIRGYTF.

The J gene is TRBJ2-7, the V gene TRBV7-8; D is ambiguous. Trimming removed 3 bases at V and 3 bases at J, with 9 bases between. Per the germline V gene, CDR1 is SGHVS and CDR2 is FQNEAQ. The CDR3 is 13 residues long. The CDR3 reads CASSFGRVYEQYF. The CDR3 DNA reads TGTGCCAGCAGCTTCGGCCGGGTCTACGAGCAGTACTTC.

This chain uses TRBV5-4 with TRBJ1-6; D may be TRBD1 (6 bases). The V end lost 4 bases, the J end lost 9 bases, and 14 bases lay between the germline ends. The CDR3 has 14 amino acids. From germline, CDR1 is SGHNT and CDR2 YYREEE (reference sequence). DNA of the CDR3: TGTGCCAGCAGCCGCGGACAGTACGGTTCACCCCTCCACTTT. Protein sequence: CASSRGQYGSPLHF.

The chain uses TRBV19 and TRBJ2-7; 8 bases align to TRBD1. This CDR3 is 14 amino acids long. The germline V gene has CDR1 LNHDA and CDR2 SQIVND (reference sequence). Unmatched junction bases numbered 7, after V lost 5 bases and J lost 4 bases. CDR3 sequence reads: CASSAGTGPYEQYF. The CDR3, as DNA: TGTGCCAGTAGTGCTGGGACAGGACCTTACGAGCAGTACTTC.

The rearrangement joins TRBV5-6 to TRBJ2-6, with a tentative D call TRBD1 (6 bases). Germline CDR1 SGHDT, CDR2 YYEEEE. The V gene lost 4 bases and the J gene lost 4 bases, with 12 bases spanning the gap. This CDR3 contains 15 residues. CDR3 sequence: CASSPTGRGANVLTF. The DNA of the CDR3 is TGTGCCAGCAGCCCGACAGGCCGCGGGGCCAACGTCCTGACTTTC.

The rearrangement joins TRBV19 to TRBJ1-1, with D unresolved. Trimming stripped 4 bases from V and 6 bases from J, with 12 bases between. Germline CDR1 LNHDA, CDR2 SQIVND (reference sequence). The CDR3 is 13 residues long. In DNA form, the CDR3 reads TGTGCCAGTAGTACAAACTTCGACTCTGAAGCTTTCTTT. Amino acid sequence: CASSTNFDSEAFF.